Here is one TCR beta chain with its context. The record originates from a study of T cell changes during pregnancy in multiple sclerosis. Method: immunoSEQ multiplex PCR; TCRdb's copy keeps in-frame clones and lacks some. Found here are roughly 76,000 clones, around 90% of them singletons; the top ten hold around 0.3%. The sequence derives from a female donor with multiple sclerosis, enrolled in a pregnancy study. The sequencing here drew on CD4+ T cells from peripheral blood mononuclear cells, taken after pregnancy.

CDR3 in DNA: TGTGCCAGCAGCTTGCCTGGGAGGGAGCAGTACTTC. Translated, it gives CASSLPGREQYF. The chain has TRBV5-4 and TRBJ2-7; a weak D match, TRBD2 (6 bases). CDR1 and CDR2 from the germline V gene are SGHNT and YYREEE (reference sequence). CDR3 length equals 12 residues. Trimming took 1 base from V and 7 from J, leaving 9 bases between them.